This TCR beta chain was obtained from a study of blood T cell repertoires in COVID-19. The overall study: Sites in the United States, Italy and Spain provided acute and convalescent COVID-19 samples.

Sequencing was performed with immunoSEQ multiplex PCR; in TCRdb, only in-frame clones are kept and a portion is missing. The table shows about 190,000 clones, with around 73% occurring only once. The V and J ends lost 10 bases and 5 bases, in that order; junction bases with no gene match: 7. CDR3 length: 12 amino acids. Germline assignment: CDR1 MNHNS and CDR2 SASEGT. The sequenced sample was PBMCs or T cells enriched from blood (not recorded which). The V call is TRBV6-1, the J call TRBJ2-7, with TRBD2 matching over 8 bases. This receptor was taken from a woman in her forties or fifties who had recovered from COVID-19. CDR3 DNA: TGTGCCACCGGGGGGGGGTTAAACGAGCAGTACTTC. This encodes CATGGGLNEQYF.